The rows below give T cell receptor beta chains drawn from one sample of a study of cytomegalovirus exposure and HLA in healthy donors. Assay: immunoSEQ multiplex PCR; the TCRdb copy retains only in-frame clones and omits some. The repertoire holds about 190,000 clones, with roughly three quarters as singletons. Sequencing used PBMCs. The receptors shown here come from a woman aged 45-65 years in good health and CMV-seronegative. CDR3s include the opening cysteine and the closing phenylalanine or tryptophan. A D gene is named only where the DNA matches it firmly. Expanded clones get a size class; other rows say once, few or many, or leave the size out.

J | length | V | D | size | DNA | CDR3
TRBJ1-1 | 14 | TRBV27 | TRBD1 | . | TGTGCCAGCAACCACAGGGGGCGATGGACTGAAGCTTTCTTT | CASNHRGRWTEAFF
TRBJ1-1 | 16 | TRBV6-1 | . | . | TGTGCCAGCAGTGAAAAAGTTGGGCAGCTGAACACTGAAGCTTTCTTT | CASSEKVGQLNTEAFF
TRBJ2-2 | 15 | TRBV18 | TRBD2 | . | TGTGCCAGCTCACCAGGGACTACCAACACCGGGGAGCTGTTTTTT | CASSPGTTNTGELFF
TRBJ2-3 | 14 | TRBV6-5 | TRBD2 | . | TGTGCCAGCAGTTATAGCGGGCGAACAGATACGCAGTATTTT | CASSYSGRTDTQYF
TRBJ2-7 | 15 | TRBV6-5 | TRBD2 | . | TGTGCCAGCAGCGTGGGACTAGCGGCCTCCTACGAGCAGTACTTC | CASSVGLAASYEQYF
TRBJ2-7 | 15 | TRBV11-2 | TRBD1 | . | TGTGCCAGCAGCTCCGGACAGGGGGGGTCCTACGAGCAGTACTTC | CASSSGQGGSYEQYF
TRBJ1-1 | 13 | TRBV4-3 | TRBD1 | few | TGCGCCAGCAGCCACGGACAGGGGGAACAGGCTTTCTTT | CASSHGQGEQAFF
TRBJ1-1 | 12 | TRBV6-5 | . | . | TGTGCCAGGGGGGGGAGGATTTCTGAAGCTTTCTTT | CARGGRISEAFF
TRBJ2-7 | 16 | TRBV28 | TRBD2 | . | TGTGCCAGCCGAATTGGGAGGGTGCCCTCCTCCTACGAGCAGTACTTC | CASRIGRVPSSYEQYF
TRBJ1-3 | 17 | TRBV9 | . | . | TGTGCCAGCAGCGTAGTGGCACAGCCCGTCTCTGGAAACACCATATATTTT | CASSVVAQPVSGNTIYF
TRBJ1-1 | 15 | TRBV4-3 | . | . | TGCGCCAGCAGCCCCTCAGGGGCAGGGAACACTGAAGCTTTCTTT | CASSPSGAGNTEAFF
TRBJ1-6 | 15 | TRBV4-2 | TRBD1 | . | TGTGCCAGCAGCCAAGGTGACAGGGATAATTCACCCCTCCACTTT | CASSQGDRDNSPLHF
TRBJ2-1 | 12 | TRBV30 | . | . | TGTGCCTGGGAAAAGAACACAAATGAGCAGTTCTTC | CAWEKNTNEQFF
TRBJ2-2 | 17 | TRBV7-9 | TRBD2 | . | TGTGCCAGCAGCTTAGTCCTAGCGGGAGTTTTCACCGGGGAGCTGTTTTTT | CASSLVLAGVFTGELFF
TRBJ1-6 | 14 | TRBV6-4 | . | . | TGTGCCAGCAGACCTCCGGGGTTGAATTCACCCCTCCACTTT | CASRPPGLNSPLHF
TRBJ2-1 | 13 | TRBV10-3 | TRBD2 | . | TGTGCCATCAGCGGGGGGGCCGAGAATGAGCAGTTCTTC | CAISGGAENEQFF
TRBJ2-5 | 13 | TRBV28 | . | . | TGTGCCACCACAGGCTTAACCCAAGAGACCCAGTACTTC | CATTGLTQETQYF
TRBJ1-2 | 14 | TRBV6-4 | TRBD1 | . | TGTGCCAGCAGTGACTCGGCGGACAGGGTCGGCTACACCTTC | CASSDSADRVGYTF
TRBJ1-5 | 13 | TRBV6-5 | . | . | TGTGCCAGCAGTTTTCAGATCAATCAGCCCCAGCATTTT | CASSFQINQPQHF
TRBJ2-7 | 12 | TRBV28 | . | . | TGTGCCAGCAGTCCGAGCTCCTACGAGCAGTACTTC | CASSPSSYEQYF
TRBJ2-2 | 14 | TRBV7-2 | . | . | TGTGCCAGCAGCTTAGTGGGGGGCACCGGGGAGCTGTTTTTT | CASSLVGGTGELFF
TRBJ1-2 | 14 | TRBV9 | . | . | TGTGCCAGCAGCCCAACAGGGTTCTACTATGGCTACACCTTC | CASSPTGFYYGYTF
TRBJ2-2 | 15 | TRBV10-3 | TRBD1 | once | TGTGCCATCAGTGATAGACAGGGAACCACCGGGGAGCTGTTTTTT | CAISDRQGTTGELFF
TRBJ2-3 | 16 | TRBV9 | TRBD2 | . | TGTGCCAGCAGCGTAACTAGCGGGGGGGCGTTAGATACGCAGTATTTT | CASSVTSGGALDTQYF
TRBJ2-1 | 11 | TRBV11-2 | . | . | TGTGCCAGCAGACTGAACAATGAGCAGTTCTTC | CASRLNNEQFF
TRBJ1-1 | 14 | TRBV6-5 | . | . | TGTGCCAGCAGTTCTCGAGGGGGTAACACTGAAGCTTTCTTT | CASSSRGGNTEAFF
TRBJ2-1 | 14 | TRBV5-4 | TRBD2 | . | TGTGCCAGCAGTGTAGCGGGGCTCTACAATGAGCAGTTCTTC | CASSVAGLYNEQFF
TRBJ1-3 | 16 | TRBV4-1 | . | few | TGCGCCAGCAGCCAAGATCCCCAGGGAAGGGGAAACACCATATATTTT | CASSQDPQGRGNTIYF
TRBJ1-1 | 13 | TRBV11-3 | . | . | TGTGCCAGCAGCCTAACATGGGCCACTGAAGCTTTCTTT | CASSLTWATEAFF
TRBJ1-3 | 18 | TRBV4-3 | . | . | TGCGCCAGCAGCCAAGATCTCGGGGGGGCTCACTCTGGAAACACCATATATTTT | CASSQDLGGAHSGNTIYF
TRBJ2-3 | 14 | TRBV19 | TRBD2 | . | TGTGCCAGTAGTGACCGGGGGGGCACAGATACGCAGTATTTT | CASSDRGGTDTQYF
TRBJ1-2 | 15 | TRBV5-1 | . | once | TGCGCCAGCAGCTTGGCGGACACCCGGGGGAATGGCTACACCTTC | CASSLADTRGNGYTF
TRBJ2-7 | 14 | TRBV7-8 | . | . | TGTGCCAGCAGCTTAAGGAGTAGCTCCTACGAGCAGTACTTC | CASSLRSSSYEQYF
TRBJ2-1 | 14 | TRBV10-3 | TRBD2 | . | TGTGCCATCAGTGCTAGCGGGGGGGGCAATGAGCAGTTCTTC | CAISASGGGNEQFF
TRBJ1-6 | 13 | TRBV19 | . | once | TGTGCCAGTAGTGCCGGGGTTAATTCACCCCTCCACTTT | CASSAGVNSPLHF
TRBJ1-2 | 15 | TRBV5-4 | TRBD1 | . | TGTGCCAGCAGCGCGTACCGGGACAGAGGCTTTGGCTACACCTTC | CASSAYRDRGFGYTF
TRBJ2-7 | 11 | TRBV6-6 | TRBD1 | . | TGTGCCAGCAGTTCGGACAGGGAGCAGTACTTC | CASSSDREQYF
TRBJ2-7 | 15 | TRBV11-2 | . | . | TGTGCCAGCAGCTTAGACAGGGGGGCCTCCTACGAGCAGTACTTC | CASSLDRGASYEQYF
TRBJ1-1 | 14 | TRBV14 | . | . | TGTGCCAGCAGCGGGCAGGGAAGGGGCACTGAAGCTTTCTTT | CASSGQGRGTEAFF
TRBJ2-3 | 17 | TRBV2 | TRBD1 | . | TGTGCCAGCAGTTCGCTAATGGGACAGGGTGTGGCAGATACGCAGTATTTT | CASSSLMGQGVADTQYF
TRBJ2-7 | 15 | TRBV10-3 | TRBD1 | . | TGTGCCATCAGTGATCTGGGACAGGGGGCCTACGAGCAGTACTTC | CAISDLGQGAYEQYF
TRBJ2-7 | 15 | TRBV7-6 | TRBD2 | . | TGTGCCAGCAGCCGCCGCACTAGCGGGGACTACGAGCAGTACTTC | CASSRRTSGDYEQYF
TRBJ1-4 | 15 | TRBV7-8 | . | once | TGTGCCAGCACCCACCGAGGGTCGAGTAGTGAAAAACTGTTTTTT | CASTHRGSSSEKLFF
TRBJ2-7 | 18 | TRBV18 | TRBD2 | . | TGTGCCAGCTCACCGATCGTATCCGGGGCTAGCGGGTCCTACGAGCAGTACTTC | CASSPIVSGASGSYEQYF
TRBJ2-5 | 15 | TRBV7-3 | TRBD1 | . | TGTGCCAGCAGCTTTGGTGACAGGGGGCGGGAGACCCAGTACTTC | CASSFGDRGRETQYF
TRBJ1-1 | 17 | TRBV27 | TRBD1 | . | TGTGCCAGCAGTTCCCCCCTTCGGACAGGGTTGAACACTGAAGCTTTCTTT | CASSSPLRTGLNTEAFF
TRBJ1-2 | 15 | TRBV5-1 | TRBD1 | . | TGCGCCAGCAGCTACTTTACCGGGACAGGGGACGGCTACACCTTC | CASSYFTGTGDGYTF